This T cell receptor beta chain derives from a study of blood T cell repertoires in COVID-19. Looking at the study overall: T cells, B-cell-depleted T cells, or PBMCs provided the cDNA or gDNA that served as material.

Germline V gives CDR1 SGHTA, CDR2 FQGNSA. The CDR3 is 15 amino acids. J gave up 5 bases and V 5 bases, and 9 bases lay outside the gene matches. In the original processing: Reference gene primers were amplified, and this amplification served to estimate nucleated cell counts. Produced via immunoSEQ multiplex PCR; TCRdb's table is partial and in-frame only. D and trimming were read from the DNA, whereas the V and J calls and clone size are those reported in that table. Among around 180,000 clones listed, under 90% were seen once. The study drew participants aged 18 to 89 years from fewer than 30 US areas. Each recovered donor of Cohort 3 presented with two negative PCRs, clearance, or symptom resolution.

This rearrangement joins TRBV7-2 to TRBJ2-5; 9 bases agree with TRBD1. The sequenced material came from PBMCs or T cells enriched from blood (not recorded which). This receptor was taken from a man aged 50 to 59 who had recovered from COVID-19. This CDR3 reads CASSPPTGGRETQYF. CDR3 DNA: TGTGCCAGCAGCCCGCCCACAGGGGGCAGGGAGACCCAGTACTTC.